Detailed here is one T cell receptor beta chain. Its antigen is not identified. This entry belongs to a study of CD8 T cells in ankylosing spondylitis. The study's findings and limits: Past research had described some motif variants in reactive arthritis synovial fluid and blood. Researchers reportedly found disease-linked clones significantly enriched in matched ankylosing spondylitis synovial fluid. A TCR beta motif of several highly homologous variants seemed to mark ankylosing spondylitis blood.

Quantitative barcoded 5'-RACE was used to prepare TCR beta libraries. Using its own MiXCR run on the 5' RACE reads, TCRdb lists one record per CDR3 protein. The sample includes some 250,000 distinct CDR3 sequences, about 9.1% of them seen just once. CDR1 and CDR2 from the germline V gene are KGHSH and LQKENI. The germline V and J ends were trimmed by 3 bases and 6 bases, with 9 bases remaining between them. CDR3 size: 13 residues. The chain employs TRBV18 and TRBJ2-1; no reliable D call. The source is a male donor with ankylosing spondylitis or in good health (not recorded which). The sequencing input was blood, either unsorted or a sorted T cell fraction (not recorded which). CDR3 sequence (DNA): TGTGCCAGCTCACCCCCAGCCAGCAATGAGCAGTTCTTC. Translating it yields CASSPPASNEQFF.